The clone carrying this T cell receptor beta chain was seen many times. cDNA molecules, individually, were tagged with unique molecular identifiers. TCRdb analysed the 5' RACE reads with MiXCR anew, one entry per CDR3 protein. Of around 63,000 distinct CDR3 sequences in the sample, approximately 13% were seen once. These data are taken from a study of early T cells in non-severe SARS-CoV-2 infection. Study context: Sequencing targeted bulk RNA from unsorted whole blood, leaving chains unpaired.

This TCR was recovered from an adult who was a healthcare worker with PCR-confirmed SARS-CoV-2 infection or an uninfected control (not recorded which). Sequences were obtained from whole blood.

The CDR3 region has the DNA TGTGCCAGCAGCCGACTAGCGGGGACAGATACGCAGTATTTT. Translating it yields CASSRLAGTDTQYF. The V call is TRBV7-9, the J call TRBJ2-3, with TRBD2 matching 11 bases. Germline V gene sequence: CDR1 SEHNR, CDR2 FQNEAQ (reference sequence). The CDR3 has 14 residues. Trimming cost V 5 bases and J 3 bases; bases outside gene matches: 1. Supplemented by reference TRBV7-9 and TRBJ2-3, the full variable domain reads DTGVSQNPRHKITKRGQNVTFRCDPISEHNRLYWYRQTLGQGPEFLTYFQNEAQLEKSRLLSDRFSAERPKGSFSTLEIQRTEQGDSAMYLCASSRLAGTDTQYFGPGTRLTVL.